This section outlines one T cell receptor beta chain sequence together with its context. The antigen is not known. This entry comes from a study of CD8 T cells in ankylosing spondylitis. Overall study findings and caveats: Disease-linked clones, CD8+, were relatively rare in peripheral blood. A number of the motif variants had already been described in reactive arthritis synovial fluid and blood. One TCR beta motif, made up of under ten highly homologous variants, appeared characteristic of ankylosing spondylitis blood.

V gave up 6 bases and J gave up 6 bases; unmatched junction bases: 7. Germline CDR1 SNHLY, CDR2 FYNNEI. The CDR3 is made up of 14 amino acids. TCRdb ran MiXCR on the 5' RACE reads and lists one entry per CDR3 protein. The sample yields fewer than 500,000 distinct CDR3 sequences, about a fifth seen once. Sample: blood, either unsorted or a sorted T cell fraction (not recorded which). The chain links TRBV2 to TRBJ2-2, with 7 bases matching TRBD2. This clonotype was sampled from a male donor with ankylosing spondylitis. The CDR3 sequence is CASRAGEGPGELFF. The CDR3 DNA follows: TGTGCCAGCAGGGCGGGAGAAGGTCCCGGGGAGCTGTTTTTT.